This TCR beta chain was observed in a study of cytomegalovirus exposure and HLA in healthy donors. Overall study findings and caveats: Association with HLA alleles at 0.05 false discovery rate was found for 16,951 TCR beta sequences in a later analysis.

The count of this clone is one. Its target is unknown. V dropped 0 bases and J dropped 9 bases, with 10 bases sitting between them. Germline CDR1 SGDLS, CDR2 YYNGEE. The CDR3 loop spans 13 amino acids. PCR primers comprised 60 Vbeta and 13 Jbeta primers. Method: immunoSEQ multiplex PCR; TCRdb's copy keeps in-frame clones and lacks some. The sample holds about 93,000 clones, around 77% seen once. The sequencing input was PBMCs. The receptor was derived from a man aged 25 to 40 in good health and CMV-seronegative. V is TRBV9 and J is TRBJ2-1; tentative D call: TRBD1 (5 bases). CDR3 in amino acids: CASSVGQGVEQFF. The CDR3 DNA is TGTGCCAGCAGCGTAGGTCAGGGTGTTGAGCAGTTCTTC.